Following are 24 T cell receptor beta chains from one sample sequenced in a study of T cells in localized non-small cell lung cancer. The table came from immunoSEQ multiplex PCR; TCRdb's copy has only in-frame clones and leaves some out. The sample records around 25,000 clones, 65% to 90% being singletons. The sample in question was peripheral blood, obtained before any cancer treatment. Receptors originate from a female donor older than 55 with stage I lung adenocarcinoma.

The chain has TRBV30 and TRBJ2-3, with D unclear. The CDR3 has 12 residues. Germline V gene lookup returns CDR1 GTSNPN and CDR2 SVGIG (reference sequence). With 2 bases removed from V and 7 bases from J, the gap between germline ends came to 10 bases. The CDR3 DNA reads TGTGCCTGGAGTACCACGGAGTATACGCAGTATTTT. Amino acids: CAWSTTEYTQYF.

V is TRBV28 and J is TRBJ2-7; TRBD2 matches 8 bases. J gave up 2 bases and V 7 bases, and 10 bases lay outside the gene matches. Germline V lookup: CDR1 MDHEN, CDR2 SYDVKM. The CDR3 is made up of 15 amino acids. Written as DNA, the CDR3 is TGTGCCAGCACCAAACCCACGGGACTAGCCTACGAGCAGTACTTC. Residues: CASTKPTGLAYEQYF.

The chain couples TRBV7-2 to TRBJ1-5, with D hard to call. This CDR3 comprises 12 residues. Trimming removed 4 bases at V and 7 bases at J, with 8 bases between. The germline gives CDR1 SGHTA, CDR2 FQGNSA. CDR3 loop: CASSSYTQPQHF. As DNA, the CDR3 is TGTGCCAGCAGCTCGTACACCCAGCCCCAGCATTTT.

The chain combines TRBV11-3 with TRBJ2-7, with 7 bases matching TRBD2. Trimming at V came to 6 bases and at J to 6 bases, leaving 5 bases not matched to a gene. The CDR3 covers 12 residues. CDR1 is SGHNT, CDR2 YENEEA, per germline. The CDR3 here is CASRIGTTEQYF. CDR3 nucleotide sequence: TGTGCCAGCAGAATAGGGACTACCGAGCAGTACTTC.

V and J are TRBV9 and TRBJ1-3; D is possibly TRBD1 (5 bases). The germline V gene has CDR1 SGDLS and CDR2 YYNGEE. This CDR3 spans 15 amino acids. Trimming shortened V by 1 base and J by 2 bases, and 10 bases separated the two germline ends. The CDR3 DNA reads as TGTGCCAGCAGCGTATCGGGGCTACCTGGAAACACCATATATTTT. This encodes CASSVSGLPGNTIYF.

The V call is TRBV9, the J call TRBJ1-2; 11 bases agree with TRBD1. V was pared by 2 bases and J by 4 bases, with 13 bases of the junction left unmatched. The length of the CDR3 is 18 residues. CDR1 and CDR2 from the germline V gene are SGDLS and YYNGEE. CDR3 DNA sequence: TGTGCCAGCAGCGTCGGACAGGGGGCCGGTTTTCTGGGCTATGGCTACACCTTC. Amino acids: CASSVGQGAGFLGYGYTF.

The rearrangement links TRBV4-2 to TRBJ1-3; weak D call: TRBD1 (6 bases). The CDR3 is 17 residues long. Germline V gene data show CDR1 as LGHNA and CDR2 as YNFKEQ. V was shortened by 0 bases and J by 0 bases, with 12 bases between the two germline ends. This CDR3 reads CASSQEDSTTSGNTIYF. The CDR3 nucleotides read TGTGCCAGCAGCCAAGAGGACAGCACCACCTCTGGAAACACCATATATTTT.

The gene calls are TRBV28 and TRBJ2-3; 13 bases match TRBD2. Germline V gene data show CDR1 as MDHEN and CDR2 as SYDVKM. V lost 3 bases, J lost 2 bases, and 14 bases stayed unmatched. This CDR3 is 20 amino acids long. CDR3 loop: CASSFLGLAGVEKVTDTQYF. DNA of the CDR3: TGTGCCAGCAGTTTCCTCGGACTAGCGGGAGTAGAGAAGGTCACAGATACGCAGTATTTT.

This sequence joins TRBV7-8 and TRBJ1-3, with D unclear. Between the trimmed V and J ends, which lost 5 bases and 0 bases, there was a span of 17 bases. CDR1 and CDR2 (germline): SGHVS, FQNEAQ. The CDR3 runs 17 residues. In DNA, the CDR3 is TGTGCCAGCAGCCCCTACTCGGGCAGATCCTCTGGAAACACCATATATTTT. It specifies CASSPYSGRSSGNTIYF.

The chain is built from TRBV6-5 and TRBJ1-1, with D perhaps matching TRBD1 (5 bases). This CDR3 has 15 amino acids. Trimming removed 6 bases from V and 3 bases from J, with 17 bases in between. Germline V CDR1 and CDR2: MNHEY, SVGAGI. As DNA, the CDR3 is TGTGCCAGCAGCCCCTTTCGGGGGGGGGACACTGAAGCTTTCTTT. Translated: CASSPFRGGDTEAFF.

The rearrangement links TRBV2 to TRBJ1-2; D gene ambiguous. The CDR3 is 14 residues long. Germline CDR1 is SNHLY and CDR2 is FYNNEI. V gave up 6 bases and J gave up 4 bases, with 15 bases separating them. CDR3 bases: TGTGCCAGCAGCTATAATAAGGAGATCTATGGCTACACCTTC. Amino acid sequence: CASSYNKEIYGYTF.

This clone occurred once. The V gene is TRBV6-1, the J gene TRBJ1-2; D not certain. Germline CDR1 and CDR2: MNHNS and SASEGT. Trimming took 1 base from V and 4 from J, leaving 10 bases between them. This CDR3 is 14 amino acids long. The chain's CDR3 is CASSEERGPYGYTF. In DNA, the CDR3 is TGTGCCAGCAGTGAAGAAAGAGGGCCCTATGGCTACACCTTC.

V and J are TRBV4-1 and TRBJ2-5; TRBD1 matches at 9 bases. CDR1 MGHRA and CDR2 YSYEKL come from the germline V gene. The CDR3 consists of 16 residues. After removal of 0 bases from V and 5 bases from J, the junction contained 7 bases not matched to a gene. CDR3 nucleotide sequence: TGCGCCAGCAGCCAAGAGGGGGGGACAGGGTATGAGACCCAGTACTTC. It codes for CASSQEGGTGYETQYF.

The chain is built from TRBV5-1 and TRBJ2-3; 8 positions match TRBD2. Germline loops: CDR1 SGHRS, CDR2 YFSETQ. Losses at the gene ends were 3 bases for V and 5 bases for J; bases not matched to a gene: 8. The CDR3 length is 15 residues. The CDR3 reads CASSSIGRGEDTQYF. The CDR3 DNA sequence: TGCGCCAGCAGCTCTATCGGGAGGGGGGAAGATACGCAGTATTTT.

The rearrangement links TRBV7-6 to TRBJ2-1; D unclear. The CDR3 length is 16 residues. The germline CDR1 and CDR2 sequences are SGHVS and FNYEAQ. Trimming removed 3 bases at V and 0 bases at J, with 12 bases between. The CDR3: CASSFEHYSSYNEQFF. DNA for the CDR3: TGTGCCAGCAGCTTCGAGCATTATAGCTCCTACAATGAGCAGTTCTTC.

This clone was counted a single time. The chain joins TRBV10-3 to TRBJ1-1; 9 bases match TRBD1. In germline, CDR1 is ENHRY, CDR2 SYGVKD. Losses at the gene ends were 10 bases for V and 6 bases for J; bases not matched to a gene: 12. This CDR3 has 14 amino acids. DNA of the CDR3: TGTGCCACTCGGCCCGGGACAGGGTCTTCTGAAGCTTTCTTT. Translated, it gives CATRPGTGSSEAFF.

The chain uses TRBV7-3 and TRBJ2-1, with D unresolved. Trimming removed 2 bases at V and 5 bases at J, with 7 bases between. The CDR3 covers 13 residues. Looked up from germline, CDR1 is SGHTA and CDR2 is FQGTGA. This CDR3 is CASSLVVHNEQFF. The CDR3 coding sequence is TGTGCCAGCAGCTTAGTTGTGCACAATGAGCAGTTCTTC. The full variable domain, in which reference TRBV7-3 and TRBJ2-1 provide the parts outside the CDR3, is GAGVSQTPSNKVTEKGKYVELRCDPISGHTALYWYRQSLGQGPEFLIYFQGTGAADDSGLPNDRFFAVRPEGSVSTLKIQRTERGDSAVYLCASSLVVHNEQFFGPGTRLTVL.

The CDR3 DNA reads as TGCGCCAGCAGTGACACTGTGCAGCCCCAGCATTTT. It specifies CASSDTVQPQHF. The chain combines TRBV10-2 with TRBJ1-5, with no clear D. CDR1 and CDR2 from the germline V gene are WSHSY and SAAADI. CDR3 size: 12 residues. V was cut by 3 bases and J by 7 bases, with 7 bases left in between.

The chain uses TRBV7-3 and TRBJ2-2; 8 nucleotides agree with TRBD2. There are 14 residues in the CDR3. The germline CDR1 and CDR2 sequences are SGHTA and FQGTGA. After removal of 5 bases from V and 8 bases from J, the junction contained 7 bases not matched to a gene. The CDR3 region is CASSPTRGGGELFF. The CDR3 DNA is TGTGCCAGCAGCCCAACCCGGGGGGGAGGGGAGCTGTTTTTT.

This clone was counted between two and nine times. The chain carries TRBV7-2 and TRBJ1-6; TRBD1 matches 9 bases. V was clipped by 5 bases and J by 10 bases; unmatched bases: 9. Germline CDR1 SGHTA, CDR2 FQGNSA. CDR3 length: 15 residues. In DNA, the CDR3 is TGTGCCAGCAGCCAACAGGGACAGGGATACTCACCCCTCCACTTT. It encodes CASSQQGQGYSPLHF.

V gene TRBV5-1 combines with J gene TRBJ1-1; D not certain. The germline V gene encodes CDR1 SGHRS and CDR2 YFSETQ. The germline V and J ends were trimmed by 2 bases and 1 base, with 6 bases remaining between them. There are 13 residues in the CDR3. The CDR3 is CASSFEPNTEAFF. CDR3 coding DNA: TGCGCCAGCAGCTTTGAACCGAACACTGAAGCTTTCTTT.

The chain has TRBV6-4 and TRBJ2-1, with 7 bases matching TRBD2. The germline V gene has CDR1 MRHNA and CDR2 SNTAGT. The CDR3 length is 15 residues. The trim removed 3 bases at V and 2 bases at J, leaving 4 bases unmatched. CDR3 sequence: CASSDGLAAYNEQFF. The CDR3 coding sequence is TGTGCCAGCAGTGATGGTCTAGCGGCCTACAATGAGCAGTTCTTC.

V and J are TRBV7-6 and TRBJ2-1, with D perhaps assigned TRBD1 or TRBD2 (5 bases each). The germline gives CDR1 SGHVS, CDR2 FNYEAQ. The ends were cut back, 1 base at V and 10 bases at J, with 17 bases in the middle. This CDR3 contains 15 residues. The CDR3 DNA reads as TGTGCCAGCAGCTTAGGGGGCAGTTTGGGACGCGAGCAGTTCTTC. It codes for CASSLGGSLGREQFF.

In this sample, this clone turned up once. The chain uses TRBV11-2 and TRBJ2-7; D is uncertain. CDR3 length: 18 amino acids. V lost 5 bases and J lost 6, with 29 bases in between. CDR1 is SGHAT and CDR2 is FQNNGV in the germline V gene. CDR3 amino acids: CASSQRRVDSSLVLEQYF. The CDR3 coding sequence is TGTGCCAGCAGCCAACGAAGAGTCGACTCAAGCCTCGTCCTCGAGCAGTACTTC.